This T cell receptor beta chain appears in the sequencing data of a study of long-term antiretroviral therapy in people with HIV. Overall study findings and caveats: ART was followed by higher diversity that remained below transplant donor controls. Dominance of pre-ART expanded clones persisted, fluctuating and often declining after ART.

Every one of the participants with HIV received treatment in the United States. In the case of this clone: Its antigen remains unknown.

Survey level was the resolution at which the v3.0 immunoSEQ assay ran. Using immunoSEQ multiplex PCR, the repertoire was profiled, and TCRdb retains in-frame clones only, with some absent. This sample carries 30,000 to 35,000 clones, about 70% of them seen once, and the ten largest clones take about 3.5%. Germline V gives CDR1 MGHRA, CDR2 YSYEKL. The CDR3 sequence is 15 residues long. V lost 4 bases and J lost 3, with 15 bases in between. The source of this sequence is a man in his forties or fifties with HIV. The chain recombines TRBV4-1 with TRBJ2-5, with a weak D call TRBD1 (7 bases). The sequenced sample was unsorted PBMCs, obtained 3 years after starting antiretroviral therapy. The CDR3 nucleotides read TGCGCCAGCAGCCGACTGGGACAGCGGGAAGAGACCCAGTACTTC. Its translation is CASSRLGQREETQYF.